This T cell receptor beta chain appears in the sequencing data of a study of graft-versus-host responses after intestinal transplantation. Background on the study: Each recipient received a multivisceral, liver-intestinal, or isolated intestinal graft. Induction with anti-thymocyte globulin, then tacrolimus and steroids for around three years, was given to all recipients.

Study-wide points: GvH clones were found in recipient marrow; some appeared first in ileum or blood. Individuals who had graft-donor T cell macrochimerism had allografts that showed high graft-versus-host to host-versus-graft clonal ratios.

On this clone itself: The antigen remains undetermined.

Method: immunoSEQ multiplex PCR; TCRdb's copy keeps in-frame clones and lacks some. The sample includes 100,000 to 120,000 clones, about 93% of them seen just once. The trim removed 1 base at V and 0 bases at J, leaving 5 bases unmatched. Germline V lookup: CDR1 SGHAT, CDR2 FQNNGV. The CDR3 runs to 17 residues. This receptor was identified in a human donor who received an intestinal transplant. Sequences were derived from unstimulated CD8+ T cells sorted from spleen or lymph node cells, sampled before intestinal transplant. V usage is TRBV11-2 and J usage is TRBJ2-1; 8 nucleotides align to TRBD2. DNA of the CDR3: TGTGCCAGCAGCTTAGGTCTAGCGGGCGACTCCTACAATGAGCAGTTCTTC. Its protein product is CASSLGLAGDSYNEQFF. The variable domain in full, with the rest retrieved from reference TRBV11-2 and TRBJ2-1, is EAGVAQSPRYKIIEKRQSVAFWCNPISGHATLYWYQQILGQGPKLLIQFQNNGVVDDSQLPKDRFSAERLKGVDSTLKIQPAKLEDSAVYLCASSLGLAGDSYNEQFFGPGTRLTVL.